This T cell receptor beta chain was recorded in a study of tumor-infiltrating lymphocytes in primary liver carcinoma. Overall study context: Productive TCRbeta reads per sample were roughly 3.5 to 7.13 million, not differing by tissue.

The roughly 20-34 mg bulk tissue piece was not sorted before simultaneous RNA and DNA extraction. No treatment had been given to the patients, who were chronically infected with HBV. Both ends counted, the CDR3 spans 13 residues. From germline, CDR1 is MGHRA and CDR2 YSYEKL. The input was around 500 ng total RNA; TCR beta cDNA was made from it with a constant-region primer. The TCR beta library was amplified through three nested multiplex PCR rounds in a modified ARM-PCR procedure. The first two PCR rounds used TRBV1-TRBV30 primers with a Cbeta primer, nine to eleven cycles each. Using its own MiXCR run on the multiplex PCR reads, TCRdb lists one record per CDR3 protein. The sample records more than 70,000 distinct CDR3 sequences, about three quarters being singletons. Notes on this clonotype: The CDR3 does not end in the conserved phenylalanine or tryptophan, so this is likely a read error. Because the CDR3's place on the DNA is in doubt, the DNA is left out and the CDR3 is given as listed by TCRdb.

The receptor comes from a middle-aged man with primary liver carcinoma and hepatitis B virus infection. Sequencing was carried out using liver tumor tissue from sampling region 1. Subset in this sample: tumor region T1, superior pole. The chain uses TRBV4-1 and TRBJ2-7. CDR3 protein: CASSQAGTYEHYI.